Below, 2 T cell receptor beta chains from the same sample are listed, as sequenced in a study of shared T cell receptors in the human thymus. Sequencing used immunoSEQ multiplex PCR; TCRdb keeps in-frame clones, though not all of them. The sample gives roughly 710,000 clones, over 75% of which show up once; more than 0.01% is in the top ten. These records were also assigned to another study, of human thymus T cells.

Sample: thymocytes. All receptors come from a girl in the first two years of life with a congenital heart defect.

The rearrangement uses TRBV19 and TRBJ1-1; TRBD1 agrees at 7 bases. V dropped 3 bases and J dropped 0; count of bases not matched to a gene: 4. Germline assignment: CDR1 LNHDA and CDR2 SQIVND (reference sequence). There are 15 residues in the CDR3. In nucleotides, the CDR3 is TGTGCCAGTAGTATTGAGGGGGCCATGAACACTGAAGCTTTCTTT. This sequence encodes CASSIEGAMNTEAFF.

The chain links TRBV30 to TRBJ1-5, with D perhaps TRBD1 (5 bases). Germline V gene sequence: CDR1 GTSNPN, CDR2 SVGIG (reference sequence). Trimming took off 3 bases at V and 12 bases at J, with 21 bases between the two ends. The CDR3 consists of 14 residues. The CDR3 region has the DNA TGTGCCTGGAGAGAAAGACAGAATACGTCTCTCCAGCATTTT. Encoded protein: CAWRERQNTSLQHF. Supplemented by reference TRBV30 and TRBJ1-5, the full variable domain reads SQTIHQWPATLVQPVGSPLSLECTVEGTSNPNLYWYRQAAGRGLQLLFYSVGIGQISSEVPQNLSASRPQDRQFILSSKKLLLSDSGFYLCAWRERQNTSLQHFGDGTRLSIL.